This T cell receptor beta chain stems from a study of T cell changes during pregnancy in multiple sclerosis. TCRdb's copy holds only in-frame clones and misses some; the assay was immunoSEQ multiplex PCR. Here the sample spans about 53,000 clones, almost 90% being singletons. Germline V lookup: CDR1 SGHNT, CDR2 YYREEE (reference sequence). This CDR3 region has 14 residues. V lost 4 bases to trimming and J lost 4 bases; unmatched junction nucleotides: 3. This sample comprised peripheral blood, obtained after pregnancy. The receptor was derived from a female donor in good health, enrolled as a control in a pregnancy study. The chain is built from TRBV5-4 and TRBJ1-3, with 9 bases fitting TRBD1. The CDR3 DNA is TGTGCCAGCAGCCGGACAGGGGTCGGAAACACCATATATTTT. Its protein is CASSRTGVGNTIYF.